The rows below give T cell receptor beta chains drawn from one sample of a study of shared clonotypes between healthy human individuals. Using immunoSEQ multiplex PCR, the repertoire was profiled, and TCRdb retains in-frame clones only, with some absent. The sample yields over a million clones, approximately 78% seen once. The sample was memory CD4+ T cells from PBMCs. These receptors were obtained from a man aged 18 to 35 in good health. Some clones in this sample may be carry-over from other donors' samples. Both conserved end residues are part of each CDR3. D genes are given only for firm matches. Clone size is shown for a subset of rows, as once, few, many or a class of expanded clone.

clone size: NA; V gene: TRBV7-2; D gene: NA; J gene: TRBJ1-1; CDR3 DNA: TGTGCCAGCAGCTTTCGCCTAGGTGGGATGAACACTGAAGCTTTCTTT; CDR3 protein: CASSFRLGGMNTEAFF
clone size: NA; V gene: TRBV6-5; D gene: NA; J gene: TRBJ1-3; CDR3 DNA: TGTGCCAGCAGAGCCGGGTTCGGAAACACCATATATTTT; CDR3 protein: CASRAGFGNTIYF
clone size: NA; V gene: TRBV11-2; D gene: NA; J gene: TRBJ2-7; CDR3 DNA: TGTGCCAGCAGCCCGGTCCGGGGGGCGCGGTTCTACGAGCAGTACTTC; CDR3 protein: CASSPVRGARFYEQYF
clone size: NA; V gene: TRBV2; D gene: NA; J gene: TRBJ2-1; CDR3 DNA: TGTGCCAGCAGCGACTCGGGTGAGCAGTTCTTC; CDR3 protein: CASSDSGEQFF
clone size: NA; V gene: TRBV7-2; D gene: TRBD2; J gene: TRBJ2-5; CDR3 DNA: TGTGCCAGCAGCTCCCGGGGGGGCTGGGGAGAGACCCAGTACTTC; CDR3 protein: CASSSRGGWGETQYF
clone size: NA; V gene: TRBV28; D gene: NA; J gene: TRBJ1-1; CDR3 DNA: TGTGCCAGCAGTTTCCGCGGGCCCCCTCTGCGGGCTTTCTTT; CDR3 protein: CASSFRGPPLRAFF
clone size: once; V gene: TRBV6-8; D gene: NA; J gene: TRBJ1-1; CDR3 DNA: TGTGCCAGCAAAGACCGGGGGCGGAACACTGAAGCTTTCTTT; CDR3 protein: CASKDRGRNTEAFF
clone size: NA; V gene: TRBV19; D gene: TRBD1; J gene: TRBJ2-1; CDR3 DNA: TGTGCCATTTCGGGGCTAGTAGGGGGCAGTGAGCAGTTCTTC; CDR3 protein: CAISGLVGGSEQFF
clone size: NA; V gene: TRBV28; D gene: TRBD2; J gene: TRBJ2-1; CDR3 DNA: TGTGCCAGCAGTTCAGGGCCGACTAGCGGTAATCAGTTCTTC; CDR3 protein: CASSSGPTSGNQFF
clone size: NA; V gene: TRBV29-1; D gene: NA; J gene: TRBJ2-1; CDR3 DNA: TGCAGCGCCAACCGGCCCCTATCCTACAATGAGCAGTTCTTC; CDR3 protein: CSANRPLSYNEQFF
clone size: NA; V gene: TRBV4-2; D gene: NA; J gene: TRBJ1-2; CDR3 DNA: TGTGCCAGCAGCCAAGTTAGCGCAGGGCGACACTATGGCTACACCTTC; CDR3 protein: CASSQVSAGRHYGYTF
clone size: few; V gene: TRBV15; D gene: TRBD1; J gene: TRBJ2-1; CDR3 DNA: TGTGCCACCAGCAGAGACACCGGGACAGGGCCGTTCTTC; CDR3 protein: CATSRDTGTGPFF
clone size: few; V gene: TRBV7-3; D gene: TRBD1; J gene: TRBJ2-1; CDR3 DNA: TGTGCCAGCAGCCCGGGACAGTCCTACAATGAGCAGTTCTTC; CDR3 protein: CASSPGQSYNEQFF